This T cell receptor (beta chain) was retrieved from a study of blood T cell repertoires in COVID-19. Looking at the study overall: Specimens from acute and convalescent COVID-19 originated in the United States, Italy and Spain.

Authors' analysis steps: Amplification with reference gene primers provided the estimates of nucleated cell counts. Clones were sequenced by immunoSEQ multiplex PCR, and TCRdb holds only the in-frame ones, with some missing. V and J calls and clone size follow that table, whereas D and trimming were derived from the DNA. The profile shows some 150,000 clones, 75% to 90% of them singletons. The sequenced sample consisted of peripheral blood. The clonotype comes from a man aged 65 to 85 with acute or convalescent COVID-19.

The DNA of the CDR3 is TGTGCCAGCAGTTACCGGACTAATCAGCCCCAGCATTTT. Residues: CASSYRTNQPQHF. The rearrangement joins TRBV6-2 or TRBV6-3 to TRBJ1-5; no clear D. The germline gives CDR1 MNHEY, CDR2 SVGEGT. CDR3 length: 13 residues. V gave up 2 bases and J gave up 4 bases, with 6 bases separating them.